This is a list of T cell receptor beta chains from one sample in a study of T-cell reconstitution after alpha-beta-depleted transplantation in children. TCRdb redid the calling of the PCR reads with MiXCR, one entry per CDR3 protein. The sample consists of just over 950,000 distinct CDR3 sequences, about 29% of them appearing once. Sequences were derived from PBMCs, mostly from graft donor cells, sampled 360 days after TCRalphabeta/CD19-depleted stem cell transplant. The source is a boy under three years old who had a stem cell transplant for SCID, so the T cells may come from the graft donor. CDR3s include the opening cysteine and the closing phenylalanine or tryptophan. Fields, in order: J gene, clone size, CDR3 length, D gene, V gene, CDR3 protein, CDR3 DNA. The D gene is left open where the match is weak. Clone size appears in some rows only: once, few, many, or a class for an expanded clone.

j_call: TRBJ1-1; clone_size: few; cdr3_length: 16; d_call: TRBD1; v_call: TRBV5-1; cdr3_aa: CASSADRGSRNTEAFF; cdr3_nt: TGCGCCAGCAGCGCAGACAGGGGGTCCCGGAACACTGAAGCTTTCTTT
j_call: TRBJ2-5; clone_size: once; cdr3_length: 15; d_call: TRBD2; v_call: TRBV4-3; cdr3_aa: CASSQVAGLGETQYF; cdr3_nt: TGCGCCAGCAGCCAAGTGGCGGGACTAGGAGAGACCCAGTACTTC
j_call: TRBJ2-2; clone_size: few; cdr3_length: 15; d_call: NA; v_call: TRBV7-2; cdr3_aa: CASSPPGFNTGELFF; cdr3_nt: TGTGCCAGCAGCCCTCCCGGATTTAACACCGGGGAGCTGTTTTTT
j_call: TRBJ2-7; clone_size: NA; cdr3_length: 17; d_call: TRBD1; v_call: TRBV10-3; cdr3_aa: CAISEFGRQGSSYEQYF; cdr3_nt: TGTGCCATCAGTGAGTTCGGGCGACAGGGAAGCTCCTACGAGCAGTACTTC
j_call: TRBJ2-7; clone_size: NA; cdr3_length: 14; d_call: TRBD2; v_call: TRBV6-1; cdr3_aa: CASSWEGSTYEQYF; cdr3_nt: TGTGCCAGCAGCTGGGAGGGGAGTACTTACGAGCAGTACTTC
j_call: TRBJ2-7; clone_size: NA; cdr3_length: 16; d_call: NA; v_call: TRBV14; cdr3_aa: CASSRGVLRDKNEQYF; cdr3_nt: TGTGCCAGCAGCCGGGGGGTTCTCCGGGACAAAAACGAGCAGTACTTC
j_call: TRBJ1-2; clone_size: NA; cdr3_length: 15; d_call: NA; v_call: TRBV4-2; cdr3_aa: CASSQDGGMNYGYTF; cdr3_nt: TGTGCCAGCAGCCAAGATGGGGGGATGAACTATGGCTACACCTTC
j_call: TRBJ2-5; clone_size: NA; cdr3_length: 13; d_call: NA; v_call: TRBV3-1; cdr3_aa: CASSPVEDGTQYF; cdr3_nt: TGTGCCAGCAGCCCTGTGGAGGATGGGACCCAGTACTTC
j_call: TRBJ2-3; clone_size: few; cdr3_length: 13; d_call: NA; v_call: TRBV29-1; cdr3_aa: CSTRLGGTDTQYF; cdr3_nt: TGCAGCACCCGTCTGGGGGGAACAGATACGCAGTATTTT
j_call: TRBJ1-1; clone_size: few; cdr3_length: 16; d_call: NA; v_call: TRBV20-1; cdr3_aa: CSARGGQTGRNTEAFF; cdr3_nt: TGCAGTGCTAGAGGAGGACAGACCGGGAGGAACACTGAAGCTTTCTTT
j_call: TRBJ2-1; clone_size: many; cdr3_length: 15; d_call: NA; v_call: TRBV28; cdr3_aa: CASKRLDQSYNEQFF; cdr3_nt: TGTGCCAGCAAACGACTAGACCAGTCCTACAATGAGCAGTTCTTC
j_call: TRBJ2-2; clone_size: few; cdr3_length: 15; d_call: NA; v_call: TRBV20-1; cdr3_aa: CSARVGTANTGELFF; cdr3_nt: TGCAGTGCTAGAGTCGGGACGGCGAACACCGGGGAGCTGTTTTTT
j_call: TRBJ2-5; clone_size: few; cdr3_length: 16; d_call: NA; v_call: TRBV24-1; cdr3_aa: CATRGGGGRDQETQYF; cdr3_nt: TGTGCCACCAGGGGGGGCGGGGGTAGGGACCAAGAGACCCAGTACTTC
j_call: TRBJ2-2; clone_size: NA; cdr3_length: 15; d_call: TRBD2; v_call: TRBV20-1; cdr3_aa: CSAKASGANTGELFF; cdr3_nt: TGCAGTGCCAAAGCTAGCGGGGCGAACACCGGGGAGCTGTTTTTT